The rows below give T cell receptor beta chains drawn from one sample of a study of Graves' ophthalmopathy and Graves' hyperthyroidism. TCRdb redid the calling of the multiplex PCR reads with MiXCR, one entry per CDR3 protein. In the table there are some 210,000 distinct CDR3 sequences, approximately 28% of which are singletons. The sequenced sample consisted of peripheral blood. The receptor set was obtained from a man in his fifties with Graves' ophthalmopathy. The CDR3 runs from the conserved cysteine through the conserved F or W. D genes are given only for firm matches. Size is omitted from some rows. Given values are once, few, many or a class for expanded clones.

v_gene	d_gene	abundance	j_gene	CDR3nt	CDR3aa
TRBV5-6	TRBD1	.	TRBJ1-2	TGTGCCAGCAGCTTGGGACAGGGTGGATCACGCTGGGGAGGCTACACCTTC	CASSLGQGGSRWGGYTF
TRBV27	.	many	TRBJ2-2	TGTGCCAGCAGTTTATCGGGGGGGGCTATTGGGGAGCTGTTTTTT	CASSLSGGAIGELFF
TRBV11-1	TRBD2	.	TRBJ2-2	TGTGCCAGCAGCCTACTAGGACTAGCGGCGAACACCGGGGAGCTGTTTTTT	CASSLLGLAANTGELFF
TRBV6-2/TRBV6-3	.	.	TRBJ2-2	TGTGCCAGCAGCTCATGGGTGCACACCGGGGAGCTGTTTTTT	CASSSWVHTGELFF
TRBV6-4	.	many	TRBJ2-3	TGTGCCAGCAGCCCGTTGTGGGAGACGGGCACAGATACGCAGTATTTT	CASSPLWETGTDTQYF
TRBV4-1	.	many	TRBJ1-1	TGCGCCAGCAGCCAAGAGAAGTGGGGGGGGATGGACACTGAAGCTTTCTTT	CASSQEKWGGMDTEAFF
TRBV7-8	.	many	TRBJ2-4	TGTGCCAGCAGCTTAAGAATTCAGGGGGCCAAAAACATTCAGTACTTC	CASSLRIQGAKNIQYF
TRBV27	.	.	TRBJ1-2	TGTGCCAGCAAGGTTAACAGGGTCGGTGGCTACACCTTC	CASKVNRVGGYTF
TRBV7-2	.	few	TRBJ2-7	TGTGCCAGCAGCTTAGGGCTTGGTAGCTCCTACGAGCAGTACTTC	CASSLGLGSSYEQYF
TRBV11-2	TRBD1	many	TRBJ2-5	TGTGCCAGCAGCTGGGGGACAGGGGGGCGGGAGACCCAGTACTTC	CASSWGTGGRETQYF
TRBV28	.	many	TRBJ1-1	TGTGCCAGCAGTCCCCGGACAGCACTGAACACTGAAGCTTTCTTT	CASSPRTALNTEAFF
TRBV6-1	.	many	TRBJ2-5	TGTGCCAGCAGTCGAAAAGAGACCCAGTACTTC	CASSRKETQYF
TRBV6-2/TRBV6-3	TRBD2	many	TRBJ2-5	TGTGCCAGCAGTAAACTAGCGGGAGGGGCCCAGTACTTC	CASSKLAGGAQYF
TRBV20-1	TRBD2	few	TRBJ2-7	TGCAGTGTCAGAGGGCGGGAGAGCTCCTACGAGCAGTACTTC	CSVRGRESSYEQYF
TRBV30	.	many	TRBJ1-2	TGTGCCTGGAGTGTTGGAGGAGGTGGCTACACCTTC	CAWSVGGGGYTF
TRBV5-1	.	many	TRBJ1-3	TGCGCCAGCAGCTCGACATCTGGCCGCTCTGGAAACACCATATATTTT	CASSSTSGRSGNTIYF
TRBV29-1	.	many	TRBJ1-1	TGCAGCGCGCCGGGGATGAACACTGAAGCTTTCTTT	CSAPGMNTEAFF
TRBV28	TRBD1	many	TRBJ2-7	TGTGCCAGCAGACCCCCCTCCTCGACAGGGGCCTACGAGCAGTACTTC	CASRPPSSTGAYEQYF
TRBV29-1	.	many	TRBJ2-7	TGCAGCGTTGACGGGCAGGGTGCCTACGAGCAGTACTTC	CSVDGQGAYEQYF
TRBV7-3	.	many	TRBJ2-7	TGTGCCAGCAGCTTAAATGGGGGTGGCGAGCAGTACTTC	CASSLNGGGEQYF
TRBV10-3	TRBD1	.	TRBJ2-7	TGTGCCATCAGTCCGGGACAGGGGACTCCCTCCTACGAGCAGTACTTC	CAISPGQGTPSYEQYF
TRBV20-1	TRBD2	many	TRBJ2-3	TGCAGTGCAAGGGGGGCGGGAGGAGGCACAGATACGCAGTATTTT	CSARGAGGGTDTQYF
TRBV2	.	.	TRBJ2-2	TGTGCCAGCAGTGAAAGACACCCCGGGGAGCTGTTTTTT	CASSERHPGELFF
TRBV6-5	.	once	TRBJ1-1	TGTGCCAGCAGTTATACAGGATTGAACACTGAAGCTTTCTTT	CASSYTGLNTEAFF
TRBV6-2/TRBV6-3	.	many	TRBJ2-2	TGTGCCAGCAGTTACTACACCGGGGAGCTGTTTTTT	CASSYYTGELFF
TRBV2	.	many	TRBJ1-6	TGTGCCAGCAGTAGTTTCGATGGGAAAAATTCACCCCTCCACTTT	CASSSFDGKNSPLHF
TRBV7-2	TRBD1	many	TRBJ2-7	TGTGCCAGCAGCCGGGACAGGGGGTACGAGCAGTACTTC	CASSRDRGYEQYF